The clone carrying this T cell receptor (beta chain) has a handful of counts. These data are taken from a study of cytomegalovirus exposure and HLA in healthy donors. Both 60 Vbeta primers and 13 Jbeta primers went into the PCR. Clones were sequenced by immunoSEQ multiplex PCR, and TCRdb holds only the in-frame ones, with some missing. The sample has about 150,000 clones, roughly 80% seen once. From germline, CDR1 is SGHTA and CDR2 FQGTGA. The V gene lost 3 bases and the J gene lost 3 bases, with 11 bases spanning the gap. The CDR3 has 14 amino acids. Specimen: PBMCs. The receptor was isolated from a woman in her thirties or forties in good health and CMV-seronegative. The V and J genes are TRBV7-3 and TRBJ1-1; D remains ambiguous. The CDR3 nucleotides are TGTGCCAGCAGCTTGTCTGGCGGGGACACTGAAGCTTTCTTT. Protein product: CASSLSGGDTEAFF.